The clone carrying this TCR beta chain showed up just once. The data were produced by immunoSEQ multiplex PCR, yet TCRdb's version contains in-frame clones alone and is incomplete. The sample comprises 300,000 to 350,000 clones, just over 85% of which are singletons, and approximately 1.9% rests with the top ten. The germline CDR1 and CDR2 sequences are SGHRS and YFSETQ. Deletions cut 4 bases from V and 4 bases from J, with 12 bases between. The CDR3 is 14 residues long. This entry comes from a study of Ad26.COV2.S vaccination and SARS-CoV-2 variants. Study background: Trial arm assignment for the donor was COV1001 Ad26.COV2.S.

Sample treatment: over 15 received Ad26.COV2.S at low or high dose, single or two shots; a few received placebo; per-sample allocation not given. The study sampled participants on day 63 after the first vaccine or placebo injection. Based in Boston, the donor was an adult of 18-55 years. The rearrangement links TRBV5-1 to TRBJ2-1, with a weak D call TRBD2 (6 bases). The sequence derives from a person between 18 and 65 years old who received the Ad26.COV2.S COVID-19 vaccine or a placebo. Sequenced material: peripheral blood, taken in a trial of Ad26.COV2.S vaccine versus placebo. CDR3 residues: CASSQGGEYNEQFF. The CDR3 bases are TGCGCCAGCAGCCAAGGAGGGGAGTACAATGAGCAGTTCTTC.